These T cell receptor beta chains were read from a single sample in a study of T cell clonotyping in hematopoietic cell transplantation. Clones were read by immunoSEQ multiplex PCR, and TCRdb kept only the in-frame ones, dropping some. The table lists 55,000 to 70,000 clones, around 94% of them singletons. Sequencing was done on a sample of peripheral blood mononuclear cells. The receptors here all came from a man aged 50 to 59 in good health. Some clones in this sample may be carry-over from other donors' samples. Both conserved end residues are part of each CDR3. The order of the fields is clone size, V gene, CDR3 length, D gene, J gene, CDR3 DNA, CDR3 protein. A D gene is named only where the DNA matches it firmly. Expanded clones are given a class, and other clones once, few, many or no size at all.

.	TRBV2	12	.	TRBJ1-1	TGTGCCAGCAGTGTGGACAACACTGAAGCTTTCTTT	CASSVDNTEAFF
once	TRBV4-1	15	.	TRBJ2-7	TGCGCCAGCAGCCCCCAAGTCGGGGGAAACTACGAGCAGTACTTC	CASSPQVGGNYEQYF
.	TRBV19	16	TRBD1	TRBJ1-5	TGTGCCAGTAATCGGATTTCGGACAGGGGGCGACAGCCCCAGCATTTT	CASNRISDRGRQPQHF
.	TRBV7-3	17	.	TRBJ1-1	TGTGCCAGCAGCGCCCAGCCTCGGGGGCCCCCGAACACTGAAGCTTTCTTT	CASSAQPRGPPNTEAFF
.	TRBV10-3	15	TRBD1	TRBJ2-1	TGTGCCATCAGTGAGGGGGGACAGAGCTACAATGAGCAGTTCTTC	CAISEGGQSYNEQFF
.	TRBV9	14	TRBD2	TRBJ2-7	TGTGCCAGCAGCGTTAGCGGGGGGCCCTACGAGCAGTACTTC	CASSVSGGPYEQYF
.	TRBV6-5	14	.	TRBJ2-7	TGTGCCAGCAGTCCTGCACAAATATCCTACGAGCAGTACTTC	CASSPAQISYEQYF
.	TRBV28	13	.	TRBJ1-2	TGTGCCAGCAGTTTACCCCCCTCGTATGGCTACACCTTC	CASSLPPSYGYTF
once	TRBV2	15	.	TRBJ1-3	TGTGCCAGCAGTGAAGTTTTTACCGTTGGAAACACCATATATTTT	CASSEVFTVGNTIYF
.	TRBV28	13	.	TRBJ2-5	TGTGCCAGCAGTTTATTTGGAACGGAGACCCAGTACTTC	CASSLFGTETQYF
.	TRBV18	15	.	TRBJ2-5	TGTGCCAGCTCGTCATCAGGGACGCATCAAGAGACCCAGTACTTC	CASSSSGTHQETQYF
.	TRBV11-2	18	.	TRBJ1-5	TGTGCCAGCAGCCCCCGTGCAGGGGCCGATTATAGCAATCAGCCCCAGCATTTT	CASSPRAGADYSNQPQHF
.	TRBV28	14	.	TRBJ1-2	TGTGCCAGCAGTTTACCCCACAAAATAGGAGGCTACACCTTC	CASSLPHKIGGYTF
once	TRBV7-8	14	TRBD1	TRBJ2-7	TGTGCCAGCAGCTTAGCGGGGACAGGGGAAGAGCAGTACTTC	CASSLAGTGEEQYF
.	TRBV2	13	TRBD1	TRBJ1-5	TGTGCCAGCACGGACAGGCGCAATCAGCCCCAGCATTTT	CASTDRRNQPQHF
.	TRBV14	10	.	TRBJ2-2	TGTGCCAGCTGGACCGGGGAGCTGTTTTTT	CASWTGELFF
.	TRBV2	16	TRBD2	TRBJ2-7	TGTGCCAGCAGCTTTGGGACTAGCGGGAGCGCCTACGAGCAGTACTTC	CASSFGTSGSAYEQYF
.	TRBV5-8	8	.	TRBJ1-1	TGTGCCAGCAGCTTAACCCAGTTT	CASSLTQF
.	TRBV6-5	15	.	TRBJ1-2	TGTGCCAGCAGTTACTCGATTCTGGGGACCTATGGCTACACCTTC	CASSYSILGTYGYTF
.	TRBV7-9	14	.	TRBJ1-2	TGTGCCAGCAGCTCACCCCTGGGGGAGGACGGCTACACCTTC	CASSSPLGEDGYTF
.	TRBV30	13	TRBD1	TRBJ2-7	TGTGCCTGGTGGGGACAGAGCTCCTACGAGCAGTACTTC	CAWWGQSSYEQYF
few	TRBV6-5	15	.	TRBJ1-1	TGTGCCAGCAGTTACTCGATACAGGTGAACACTGAAGCTTTCTTT	CASSYSIQVNTEAFF
.	TRBV5-6	13	.	TRBJ1-5	TGTGCCAGCAGCACGACTGGGGGTCTGCCCCAGCATTTT	CASSTTGGLPQHF
few	TRBV6-6	14	.	TRBJ1-2	TGTGCCAGCAGCGTGGGGGGATCCTCTCGGGGCTACACCTTC	CASSVGGSSRGYTF
.	TRBV29-1	12	.	TRBJ1-4	TGCAGCGCCGGGGGGGTTAATGAAAAACTGTTTTTT	CSAGGVNEKLFF
.	TRBV19	15	TRBD2	TRBJ2-7	TGTGCCAGTAGTCCTAGCGGAATAAGCTCCTACGAGCAGTACTTC	CASSPSGISSYEQYF
.	TRBV5-5	13	.	TRBJ1-5	TGTGCCAGCAGTTCGGACGGCAATCAGCCCCAGCATTTT	CASSSDGNQPQHF
.	TRBV5-1	13	.	TRBJ2-7	TGCGCCAGCAGCTTAGGGAGCTGGGGGGAGCAGTACTTC	CASSLGSWGEQYF
.	TRBV7-2	13	.	TRBJ2-7	TGTGCCAGCAGCTTGGATGGCCCCTACGAGCAGTACTTC	CASSLDGPYEQYF
.	TRBV7-6	17	TRBD1	TRBJ1-5	TGTGCCAGCAGCTTATCCGGACAGGGGGCCGGTAACCAGCCCCAGCATTTT	CASSLSGQGAGNQPQHF
.	TRBV27	15	.	TRBJ1-2	TGTGCCAGCAGTTTAACGGGTGACGAAAACTATGGCTACACCTTC	CASSLTGDENYGYTF
once	TRBV14	12	.	TRBJ1-1	TGTGCCAGCAGCCAAGAATGGGCGAAGGCTTTCTTT	CASSQEWAKAFF
.	TRBV5-1	17	TRBD2	TRBJ2-7	TGCGCCAGCAGGGGAGGTAGCGGGAGTTTAGCTACGACGGAGCAGTACTTC	CASRGGSGSLATTEQYF
.	TRBV14	15	.	TRBJ1-2	TGTGCCAGCAGCCAACACCAAAAGGGGCAAAGTGGCTACACCTTC	CASSQHQKGQSGYTF
.	TRBV6-1	14	.	TRBJ2-5	TGTGCCAGCAGTGGAATCCGGGAGAAAGAGACCCAGTACTTC	CASSGIREKETQYF